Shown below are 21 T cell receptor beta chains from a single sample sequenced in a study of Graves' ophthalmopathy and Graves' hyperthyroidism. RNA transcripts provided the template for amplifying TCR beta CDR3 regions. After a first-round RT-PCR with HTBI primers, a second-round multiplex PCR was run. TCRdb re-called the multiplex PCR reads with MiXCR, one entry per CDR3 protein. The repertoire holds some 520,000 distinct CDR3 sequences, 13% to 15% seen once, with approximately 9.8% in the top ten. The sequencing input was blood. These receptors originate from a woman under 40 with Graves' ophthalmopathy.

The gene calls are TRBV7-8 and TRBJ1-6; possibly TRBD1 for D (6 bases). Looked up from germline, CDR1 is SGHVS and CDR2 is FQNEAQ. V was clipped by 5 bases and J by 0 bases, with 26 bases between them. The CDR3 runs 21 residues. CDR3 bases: TGTGCCAGCAGCCCCAAGGCCCAGGGGCCAAATTTTAGCTCCTATAATTCACCCCTCCACTTT. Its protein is CASSPKAQGPNFSSYNSPLHF. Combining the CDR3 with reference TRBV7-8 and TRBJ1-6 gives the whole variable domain GAGVSQSPRYKVAKRGQDVALRCDPISGHVSLFWYQQALGQGPEFLTYFQNEAQLDKSGLPSDRFFAERPEGSVSTLKIQRTQQEDSAVYLCASSPKAQGPNFSSYNSPLHFGNGTRLTVT.

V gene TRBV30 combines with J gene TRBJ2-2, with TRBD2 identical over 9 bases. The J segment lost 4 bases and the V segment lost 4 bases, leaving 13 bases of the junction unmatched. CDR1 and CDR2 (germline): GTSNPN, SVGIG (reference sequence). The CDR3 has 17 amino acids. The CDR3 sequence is CAWTTLRGGAITGELFF. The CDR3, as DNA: TGTGCCTGGACCACCCTCCGCGGGGGGGCGATCACCGGGGAGCTGTTTTTT. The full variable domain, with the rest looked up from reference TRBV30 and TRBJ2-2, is SQTIHQWPATLVQPVGSPLSLECTVEGTSNPNLYWYRQAAGRGLQLLFYSVGIGQISSEVPQNLSASRPQDRQFILSSKKLLLSDSGFYLCAWTTLRGGAITGELFFGEGSRLTVL.

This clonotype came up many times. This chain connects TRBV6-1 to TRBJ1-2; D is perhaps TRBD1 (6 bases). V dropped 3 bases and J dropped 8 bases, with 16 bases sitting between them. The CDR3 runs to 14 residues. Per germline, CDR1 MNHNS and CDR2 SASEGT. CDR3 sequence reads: CASSETGTPGGYTF. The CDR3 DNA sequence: TGTGCCAGCAGTGAGACAGGAACGCCGGGAGGCTACACCTTC.

The CDR3 loop reads CASSFTREETQYF. The DNA of the CDR3 is TGTGCCAGCAGCTTCACACGGGAGGAGACCCAGTACTTC. The chain uses TRBV7-3 and TRBJ2-5, with a possible D match to TRBD2 (6 bases). The germline V gene has CDR1 SGHTA and CDR2 FQGTGA. This CDR3 has 13 amino acids. The V end was cut by 3 bases, the J end by 5 bases, with 10 bases between. The variable domain in full, completed from reference TRBV7-3 and TRBJ2-5, reads GAGVSQTPSNKVTEKGKYVELRCDPISGHTALYWYRQSLGQGPEFLIYFQGTGAADDSGLPNDRFFAVRPEGSVSTLKIQRTERGDSAVYLCASSFTREETQYFGPGTRLLVL.

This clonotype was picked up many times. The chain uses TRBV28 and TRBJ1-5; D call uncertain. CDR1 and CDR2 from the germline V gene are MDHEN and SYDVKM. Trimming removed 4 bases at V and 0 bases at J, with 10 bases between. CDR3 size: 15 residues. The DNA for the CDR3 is TGTGCCAGCAGTTGGACTGGGTTTAGCAATCAGCCCCAGCATTTT. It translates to CASSWTGFSNQPQHF.

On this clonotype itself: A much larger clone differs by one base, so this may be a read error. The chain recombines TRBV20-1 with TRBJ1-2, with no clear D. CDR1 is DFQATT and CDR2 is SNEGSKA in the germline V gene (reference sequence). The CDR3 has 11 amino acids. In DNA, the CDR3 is TGCAGTGCTAGTACGGGGTTTGGCTACATCTTC. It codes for CSASTGFGYIF.

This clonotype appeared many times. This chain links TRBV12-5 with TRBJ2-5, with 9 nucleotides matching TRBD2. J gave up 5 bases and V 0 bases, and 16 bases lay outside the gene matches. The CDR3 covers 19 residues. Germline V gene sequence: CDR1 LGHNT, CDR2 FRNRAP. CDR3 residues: CASGLVLLAGTELRETQYF. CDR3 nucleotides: TGTGCTAGTGGTTTGGTACTTCTAGCGGGAACCGAGCTACGGGAGACCCAGTACTTC.

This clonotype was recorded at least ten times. Here the CDR3 reads CASSTWTRHPQPQHF. CDR3 DNA sequence: TGTGCCAGCAGTACCTGGACAAGACATCCTCAGCCCCAGCATTTT. This sequence joins TRBV12-3 or TRBV12-4 and TRBJ1-5; TRBD1 might be the D (5 bases). This CDR3 is built from 15 residues. V lost 5 bases, J lost 6 bases, and 17 bases lay in between.

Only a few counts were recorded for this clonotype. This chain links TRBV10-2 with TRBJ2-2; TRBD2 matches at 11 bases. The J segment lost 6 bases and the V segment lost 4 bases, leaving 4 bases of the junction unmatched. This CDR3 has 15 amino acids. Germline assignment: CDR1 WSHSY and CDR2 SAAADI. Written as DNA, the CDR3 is TGCGCCAGCAGTGTAATAGCGGGGGGGCCCGGGGAGCTGTTTTTT. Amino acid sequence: CASSVIAGGPGELFF.

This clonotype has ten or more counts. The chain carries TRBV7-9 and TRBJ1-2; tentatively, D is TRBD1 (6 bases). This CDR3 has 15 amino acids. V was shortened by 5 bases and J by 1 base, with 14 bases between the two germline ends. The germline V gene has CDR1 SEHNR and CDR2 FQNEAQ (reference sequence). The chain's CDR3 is CASSPSGGGNYGYTF. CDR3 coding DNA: TGTGCCAGCAGCCCCTCTGGGGGCGGTAACTATGGCTACACCTTC.

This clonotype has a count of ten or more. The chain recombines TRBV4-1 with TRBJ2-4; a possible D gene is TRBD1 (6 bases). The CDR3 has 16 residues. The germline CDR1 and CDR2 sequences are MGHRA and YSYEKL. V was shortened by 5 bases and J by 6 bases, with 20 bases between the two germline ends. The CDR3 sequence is CASSKGEQGSPNIQYF. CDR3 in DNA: TGCGCCAGCAGCAAAGGGGAACAGGGAAGCCCAAACATTCAGTACTTC.

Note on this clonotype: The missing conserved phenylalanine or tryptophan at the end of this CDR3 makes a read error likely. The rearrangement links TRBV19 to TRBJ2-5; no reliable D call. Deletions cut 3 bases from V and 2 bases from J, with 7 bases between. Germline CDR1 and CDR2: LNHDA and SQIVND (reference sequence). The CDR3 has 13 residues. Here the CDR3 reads CASSIRQQETQYI. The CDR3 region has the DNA TGTGCCAGTAGTATCCGGCAGCAAGAGACCCAGTACATC.

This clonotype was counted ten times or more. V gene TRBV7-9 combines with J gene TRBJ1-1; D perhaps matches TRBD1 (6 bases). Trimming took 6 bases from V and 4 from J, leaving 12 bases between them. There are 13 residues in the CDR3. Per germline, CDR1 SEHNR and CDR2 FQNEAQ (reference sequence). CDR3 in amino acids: CASSGTHGTEAFF. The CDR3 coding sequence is TGTGCCAGCAGTGGGACACACGGCACTGAAGCTTTCTTT. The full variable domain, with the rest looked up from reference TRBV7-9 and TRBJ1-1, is DTGVSQNPRHKITKRGQNVTFRCDPISEHNRLYWYRQTLGQGPEFLTYFQNEAQLEKSRLLSDRFSAERPKGSFSTLEIQRTEQGDSAMYLCASSGTHGTEAFFGQGTRLTVV.

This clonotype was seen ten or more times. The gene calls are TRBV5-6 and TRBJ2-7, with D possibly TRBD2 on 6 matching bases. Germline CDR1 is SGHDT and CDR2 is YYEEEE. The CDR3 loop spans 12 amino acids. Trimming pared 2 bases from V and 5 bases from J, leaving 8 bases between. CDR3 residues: CASSFGGDEQYF. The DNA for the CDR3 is TGTGCCAGCAGCTTTGGCGGGGACGAGCAGTACTTC.

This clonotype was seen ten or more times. CDR3 amino acids: CATSRTGPREETQYF. The CDR3, as DNA: TGTGCCACCAGCAGGACAGGACCTAGGGAAGAGACCCAGTACTTC. The chain carries TRBV24-1 and TRBJ2-5, with 7 bases lining up with TRBD1. The V gene end was trimmed by 7 bases and the J gene end by 3 bases; junction bases not matched to a gene: 10. This CDR3 comprises 15 residues. CDR1 and CDR2 (germline): KGHDR, SFDVKD.

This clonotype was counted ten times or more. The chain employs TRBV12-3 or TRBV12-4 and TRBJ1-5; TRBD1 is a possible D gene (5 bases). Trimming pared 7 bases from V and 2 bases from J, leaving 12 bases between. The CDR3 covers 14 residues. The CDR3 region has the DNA TGTGCCAGCACCTTGTTGGGGGGCAATCAGCCCCAGCATTTT. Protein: CASTLLGGNQPQHF.

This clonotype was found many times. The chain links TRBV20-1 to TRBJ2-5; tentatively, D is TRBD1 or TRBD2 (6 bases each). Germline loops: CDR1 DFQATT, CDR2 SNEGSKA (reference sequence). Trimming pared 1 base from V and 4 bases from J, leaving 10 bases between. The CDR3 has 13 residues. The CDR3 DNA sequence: TGCAGTGCTAGAGCTGGGGGGCCAGAGACCCAGTACTTC. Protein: CSARAGGPETQYF.

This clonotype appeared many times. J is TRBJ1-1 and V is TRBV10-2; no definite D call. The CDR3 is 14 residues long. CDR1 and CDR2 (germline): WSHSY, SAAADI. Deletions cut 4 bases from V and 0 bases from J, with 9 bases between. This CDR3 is CASSGATMNTEAFF. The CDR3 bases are TGCGCCAGCAGTGGGGCCACCATGAACACTGAAGCTTTCTTT.

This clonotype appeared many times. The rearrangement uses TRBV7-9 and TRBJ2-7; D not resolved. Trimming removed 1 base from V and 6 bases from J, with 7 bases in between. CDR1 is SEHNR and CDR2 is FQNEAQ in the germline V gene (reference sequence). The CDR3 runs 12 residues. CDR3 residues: CASSLGMAEQYF. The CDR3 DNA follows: TGTGCCAGCAGCTTAGGCATGGCCGAGCAGTACTTC.

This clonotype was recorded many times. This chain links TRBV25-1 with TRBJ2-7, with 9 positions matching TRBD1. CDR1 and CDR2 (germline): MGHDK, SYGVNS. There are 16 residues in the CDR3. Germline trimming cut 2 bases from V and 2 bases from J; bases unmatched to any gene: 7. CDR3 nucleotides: TGTGCCAGCAGTGAAATAGGACAGGGGCCTGCCTACGAGCAGTACTTC. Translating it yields CASSEIGQGPAYEQYF.

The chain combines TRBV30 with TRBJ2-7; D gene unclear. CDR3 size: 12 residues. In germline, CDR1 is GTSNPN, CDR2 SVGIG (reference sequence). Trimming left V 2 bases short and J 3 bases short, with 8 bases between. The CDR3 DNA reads TGTGCCTGGAGTCAGAACGACTACGAGCAGTACTTC. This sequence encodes CAWSQNDYEQYF.